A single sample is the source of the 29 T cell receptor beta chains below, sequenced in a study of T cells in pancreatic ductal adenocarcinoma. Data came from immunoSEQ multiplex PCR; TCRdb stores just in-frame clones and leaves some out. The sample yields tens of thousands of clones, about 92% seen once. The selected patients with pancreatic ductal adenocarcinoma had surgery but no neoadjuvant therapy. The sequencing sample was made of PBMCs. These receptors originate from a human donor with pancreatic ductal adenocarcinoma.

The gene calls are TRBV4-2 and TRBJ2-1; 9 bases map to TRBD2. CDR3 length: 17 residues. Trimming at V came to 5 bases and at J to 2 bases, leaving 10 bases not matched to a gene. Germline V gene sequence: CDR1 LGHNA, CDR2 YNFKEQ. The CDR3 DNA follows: TGTGCCAGCAGCTCTGAGCTGGCGGGAGGGCCCTACAATGAGCAGTTCTTC. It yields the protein CASSSELAGGPYNEQFF.

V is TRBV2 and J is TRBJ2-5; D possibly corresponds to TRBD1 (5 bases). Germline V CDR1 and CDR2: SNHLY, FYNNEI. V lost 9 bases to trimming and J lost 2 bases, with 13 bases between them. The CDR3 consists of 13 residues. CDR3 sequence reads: CASLGASQETQYF. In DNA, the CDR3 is TGTGCCAGTCTAGGGGCTTCGCAAGAGACCCAGTACTTC. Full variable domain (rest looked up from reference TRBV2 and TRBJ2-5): EPEVTQTPSHQVTQMGQEVILRCVPISNHLYFYWYRQILGQKVEFLVSFYNNEISEKSEIFDDQFSVERPDGSNFTLKIRSTKLEDSAMYFCASLGASQETQYFGPGTRLLVL.

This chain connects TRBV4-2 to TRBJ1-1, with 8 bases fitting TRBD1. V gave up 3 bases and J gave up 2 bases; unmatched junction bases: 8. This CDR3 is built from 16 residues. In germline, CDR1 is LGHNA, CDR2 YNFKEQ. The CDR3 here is CASSQEGTGENTEAFF. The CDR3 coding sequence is TGTGCCAGCAGCCAGGAAGGGACAGGAGAAAACACTGAAGCTTTCTTT.

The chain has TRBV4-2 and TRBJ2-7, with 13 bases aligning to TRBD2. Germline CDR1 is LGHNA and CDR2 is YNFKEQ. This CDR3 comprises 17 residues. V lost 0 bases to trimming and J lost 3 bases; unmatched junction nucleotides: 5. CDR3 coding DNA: TGTGCCAGCAGCCAAGAAGCACTAGCGGGAGGGATCTACGAGCAGTACTTC. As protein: CASSQEALAGGIYEQYF.

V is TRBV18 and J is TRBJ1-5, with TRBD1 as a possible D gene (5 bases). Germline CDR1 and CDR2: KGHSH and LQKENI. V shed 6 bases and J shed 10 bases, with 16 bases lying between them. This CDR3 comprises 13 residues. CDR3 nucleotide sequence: TGTGCCAGCTCCCCCACGGCGGGGGACCCCCAGCATTTT. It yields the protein CASSPTAGDPQHF.

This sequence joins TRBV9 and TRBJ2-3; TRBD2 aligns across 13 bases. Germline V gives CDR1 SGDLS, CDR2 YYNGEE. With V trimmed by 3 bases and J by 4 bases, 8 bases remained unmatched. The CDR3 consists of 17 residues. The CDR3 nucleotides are TGTGCCAGCAGCGCGCGGACTAGCGGGAGTAGCTCAGATACGCAGTATTTT. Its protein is CASSARTSGSSSDTQYF.

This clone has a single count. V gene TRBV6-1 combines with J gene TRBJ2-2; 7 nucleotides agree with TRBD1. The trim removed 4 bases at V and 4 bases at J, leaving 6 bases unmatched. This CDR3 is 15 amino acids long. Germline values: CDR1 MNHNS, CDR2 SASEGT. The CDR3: CASSARGKRTGELFF. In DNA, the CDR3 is TGTGCCAGCAGTGCCAGGGGGAAACGCACCGGGGAGCTGTTTTTT.

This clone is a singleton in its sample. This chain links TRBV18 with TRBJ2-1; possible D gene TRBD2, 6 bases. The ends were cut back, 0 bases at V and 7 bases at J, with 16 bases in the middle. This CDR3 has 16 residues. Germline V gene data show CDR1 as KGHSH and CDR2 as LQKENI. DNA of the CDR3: TGTGCCAGCTCACCACCGGACGGGAGAGGAAGGAATGAGCAGTTCTTC. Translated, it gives CASSPPDGRGRNEQFF.

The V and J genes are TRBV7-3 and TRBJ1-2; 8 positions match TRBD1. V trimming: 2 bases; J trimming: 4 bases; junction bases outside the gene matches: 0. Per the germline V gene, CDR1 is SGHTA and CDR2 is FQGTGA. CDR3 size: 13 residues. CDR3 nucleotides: TGTGCCAGCAGCTTAGACAGGGGCTATGGCTACACCTTC. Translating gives CASSLDRGYGYTF.

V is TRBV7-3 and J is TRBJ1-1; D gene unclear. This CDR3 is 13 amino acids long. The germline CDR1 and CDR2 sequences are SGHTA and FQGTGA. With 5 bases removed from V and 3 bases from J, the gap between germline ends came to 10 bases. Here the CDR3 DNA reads TGTGCCAGCAGCCTCGCCCTGGACACTGAAGCTTTCTTT. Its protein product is CASSLALDTEAFF.

For the CDR3, the DNA is TGCGCCAGCAGCTACGAAGGGATTAGCGGGAGGGCCCTTTCGGCGCAGTATTTT. It codes for CASSYEGISGRALSAQYF. The rearrangement joins TRBV5-1 to TRBJ2-3; TRBD2 aligns across 11 bases. J was trimmed by 10 bases and V by 3 bases; bases with no gene match: 19. This CDR3 is 18 amino acids long. CDR1 is SGHRS, CDR2 YFSETQ, per germline.

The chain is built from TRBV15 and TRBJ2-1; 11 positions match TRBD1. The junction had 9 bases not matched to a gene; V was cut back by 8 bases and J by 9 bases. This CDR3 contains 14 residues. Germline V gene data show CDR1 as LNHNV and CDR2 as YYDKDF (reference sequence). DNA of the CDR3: TGTGCCACCCTCCGGGACAGGGGGGAGAGTGAGCAGTTCTTC. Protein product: CATLRDRGESEQFF.

The CDR3 here is CASMGGTIRTDTQYF. DNA of the CDR3: TGTGCCAGCATGGGCGGAACGATCCGCACAGATACGCAGTATTTT. V gene TRBV27 combines with J gene TRBJ2-3; D remains ambiguous. The CDR3 is 15 amino acids. Trimming left V 7 bases short and J 1 base short, with 15 bases between. Germline V gene sequence: CDR1 MNHEY, CDR2 SMNVEV (reference sequence).

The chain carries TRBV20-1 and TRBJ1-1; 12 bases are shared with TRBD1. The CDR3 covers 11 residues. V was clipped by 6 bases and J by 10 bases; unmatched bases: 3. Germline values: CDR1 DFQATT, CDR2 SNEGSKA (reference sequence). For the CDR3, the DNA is TGCAGTGCAAGGGACAGGGGGCGAGCTTTCTTT. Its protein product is CSARDRGRAFF.

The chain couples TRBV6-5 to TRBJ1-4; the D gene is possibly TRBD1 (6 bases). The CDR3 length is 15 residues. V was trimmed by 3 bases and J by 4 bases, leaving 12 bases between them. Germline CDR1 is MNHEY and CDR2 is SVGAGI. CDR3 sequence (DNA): TGTGCCAGCAGTTATGCGGGGGCCCTTAATGAAAAACTGTTTTTT. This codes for CASSYAGALNEKLFF.

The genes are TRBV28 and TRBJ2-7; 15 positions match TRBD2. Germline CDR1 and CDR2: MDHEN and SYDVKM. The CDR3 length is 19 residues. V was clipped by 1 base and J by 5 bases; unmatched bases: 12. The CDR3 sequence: CASSLSGWTSGRAVHEQYF. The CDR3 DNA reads TGTGCCAGCAGTTTATCCGGGTGGACTAGCGGGAGGGCCGTCCACGAGCAGTACTTC. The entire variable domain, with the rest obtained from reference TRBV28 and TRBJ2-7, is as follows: DVKVTQSSRYLVKRTGEKVFLECVQDMDHENMFWYRQDPGLGLRLIYFSYDVKMKEKGDIPEGYSVSREKKERFSLILESASTNQTSMYLCASSLSGWTSGRAVHEQYFGPGTRLTVT.

The DNA of the CDR3 is TGTGCCAGCAGAAGACAGGTTAGCTACGAGCAGTACTTC. It yields the protein CASRRQVSYEQYF. This rearrangement joins TRBV2 to TRBJ2-7, with TRBD1 as a possible D gene (6 bases). The CDR3 totals 13 residues. Germline CDR1 SNHLY, CDR2 FYNNEI. V dropped 6 bases and J dropped 3 bases, with 12 bases sitting between them.

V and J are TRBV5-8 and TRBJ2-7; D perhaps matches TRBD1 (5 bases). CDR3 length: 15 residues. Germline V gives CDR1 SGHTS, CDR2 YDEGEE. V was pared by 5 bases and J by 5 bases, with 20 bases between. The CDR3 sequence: CASRPRGARNHEQYF. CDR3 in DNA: TGTGCCAGCAGACCCCGTGGGGCAAGGAACCACGAGCAGTACTTC.

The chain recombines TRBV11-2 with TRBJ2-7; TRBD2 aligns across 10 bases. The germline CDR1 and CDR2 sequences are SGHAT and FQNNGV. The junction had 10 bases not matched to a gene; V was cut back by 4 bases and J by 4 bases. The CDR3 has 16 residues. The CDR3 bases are TGTGCCAGCAGCTACGTCACTAGCGGGATTTTGTACGAGCAGTACTTC. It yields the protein CASSYVTSGILYEQYF. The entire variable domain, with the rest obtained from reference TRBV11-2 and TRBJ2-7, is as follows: EAGVAQSPRYKIIEKRQSVAFWCNPISGHATLYWYQQILGQGPKLLIQFQNNGVVDDSQLPKDRFSAERLKGVDSTLKIQPAKLEDSAVYLCASSYVTSGILYEQYFGPGTRLTVT.

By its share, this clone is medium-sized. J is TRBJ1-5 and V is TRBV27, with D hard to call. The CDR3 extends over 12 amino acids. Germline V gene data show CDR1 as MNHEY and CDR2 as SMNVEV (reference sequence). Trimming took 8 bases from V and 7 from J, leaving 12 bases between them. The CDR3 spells CASAGGDQPQHF. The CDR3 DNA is TGTGCCAGCGCCGGTGGAGACCAGCCCCAGCATTTT.

CDR3 in DNA: TGTGCCAGCAGTAAGGACAGCCCGATTAAAAACATTCAGTACTTC. It codes for CASSKDSPIKNIQYF. The V gene is TRBV27, the J gene TRBJ2-4, with D tentatively TRBD1 (6 bases). V lost 5 bases and J 4 bases, leaving 15 bases between the germline ends. CDR1 and CDR2 (germline): MNHEY, SMNVEV (reference sequence). The CDR3 loop spans 15 amino acids.

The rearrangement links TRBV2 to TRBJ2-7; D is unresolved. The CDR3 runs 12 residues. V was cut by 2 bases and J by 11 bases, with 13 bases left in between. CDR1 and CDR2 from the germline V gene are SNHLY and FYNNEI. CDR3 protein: CASSEKRHLEYF. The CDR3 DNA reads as TGTGCCAGCAGTGAAAAACGGCACCTTGAGTACTTC.

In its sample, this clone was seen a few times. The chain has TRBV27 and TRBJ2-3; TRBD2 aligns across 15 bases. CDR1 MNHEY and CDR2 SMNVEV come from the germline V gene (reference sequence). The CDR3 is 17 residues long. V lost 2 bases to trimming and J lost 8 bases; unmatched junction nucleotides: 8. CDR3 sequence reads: CASSLTGTSGRRGTQYF. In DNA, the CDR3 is TGTGCCAGCAGTTTAACCGGGACTAGCGGGAGGAGGGGTACGCAGTATTTT.

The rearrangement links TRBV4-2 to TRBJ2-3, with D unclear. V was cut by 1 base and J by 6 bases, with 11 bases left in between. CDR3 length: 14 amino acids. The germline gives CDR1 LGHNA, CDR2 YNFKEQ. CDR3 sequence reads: CASSQGASRDTQYF. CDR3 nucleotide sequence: TGTGCCAGCAGCCAAGGGGCTAGTCGGGATACGCAGTATTTT.

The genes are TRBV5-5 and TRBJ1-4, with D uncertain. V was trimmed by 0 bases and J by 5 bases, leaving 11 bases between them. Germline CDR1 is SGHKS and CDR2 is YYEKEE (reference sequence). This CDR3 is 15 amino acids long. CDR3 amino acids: CASSLAATENEKLFF. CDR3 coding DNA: TGTGCCAGCAGCTTGGCGGCGACGGAGAATGAAAAACTGTTTTTT. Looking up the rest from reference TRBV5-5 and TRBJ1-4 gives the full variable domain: DAGVTQSPTHLIKTRGQQVTLRCSPISGHKSVSWYQQVLGQGPQFIFQYYEKEERGRGNFPDRFSARQFPNYSSELNVNALLLGDSALYLCASSLAATENEKLFFGSGTQLSVL.

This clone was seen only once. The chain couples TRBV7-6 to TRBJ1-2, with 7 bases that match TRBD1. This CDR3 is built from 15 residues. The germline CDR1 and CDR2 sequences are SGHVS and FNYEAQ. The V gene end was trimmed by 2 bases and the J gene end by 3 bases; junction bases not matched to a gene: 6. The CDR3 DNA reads TGTGCCAGCAGCTTATTTTCCGGACAGGACTATGGCTACACCTTC. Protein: CASSLFSGQDYGYTF.

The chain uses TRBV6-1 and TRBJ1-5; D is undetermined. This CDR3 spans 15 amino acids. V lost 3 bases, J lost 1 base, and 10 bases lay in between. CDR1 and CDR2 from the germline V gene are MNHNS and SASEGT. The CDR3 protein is CASSEEDGSNQPQHF. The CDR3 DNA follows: TGTGCCAGCAGTGAGGAGGATGGGAGCAATCAGCCCCAGCATTTT.

The CDR3 loop reads CASSQSTGTVENNYGYTF. The CDR3 DNA reads as TGTGCCAGCAGCCAATCCACTGGGACAGTCGAGAATAACTATGGCTACACCTTC. The chain couples TRBV14 to TRBJ1-2; TRBD1 matches 7 bases. V was pared by 2 bases and J by 1 base, with 13 bases of the junction left unmatched. The CDR3 consists of 18 residues. Per the germline V gene, CDR1 is SGHDN and CDR2 is FVKESK. The full variable domain, with the rest looked up from reference TRBV14 and TRBJ1-2, is EAGVTQFPSHSVIEKGQTVTLRCDPISGHDNLYWYRRVMGKEIKFLLHFVKESKQDESGMPNNRFLAERTGGTYSTLKVQPAELEDSGVYFCASSQSTGTVENNYGYTFGSGTRLTVV.

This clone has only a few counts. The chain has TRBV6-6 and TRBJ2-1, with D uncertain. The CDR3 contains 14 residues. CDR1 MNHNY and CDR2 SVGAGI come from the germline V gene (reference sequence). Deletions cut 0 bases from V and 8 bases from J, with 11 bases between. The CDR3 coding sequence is TGTGCCAGCAGTTACTCGAACAGTGTGGATGAGCAGTTCTTC. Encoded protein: CASSYSNSVDEQFF.